The sequence of this T cell receptor beta chain was determined in a study of blood T cells in healthy people across ages. Germline V gene data show CDR1 as LNHNV and CDR2 as YYDKDF (reference sequence). The CDR3 totals 14 residues. This clonotype was observed a single time. Alongside a J-beta primer mix, a sample-barcoded 5' primer served in a second PCR lasting about 7 to 12 cycles. Each cDNA molecule was tagged by a template-switch adaptor with 12 random nucleotides. TCRdb passed the 5' RACE reads through MiXCR, listing each CDR3 protein once. This table holds approximately 2,000,000 distinct CDR3 sequences, more than 35% found once.

The source is a human donor in good health. Sequencing was carried out using blood. The V gene is TRBV15, the J gene TRBJ2-5; 10 bases are shared with TRBD1. The tail of the sequence fits TRBJ2-7 better, so the J call may be wrong. CDR3 DNA: TGTGCCACCAGCAGTGGACAGGGGGCCTACGAGCAGTACTTC. It encodes CATSSGQGAYEQYF.